One sample yielded the 8 T cell receptor beta chains listed below, sequenced in a study of vaccination and CD4 T cells after COVID-19. The antigens of these receptors remain unknown. Treatment in this sample: 10-day PBMC culture with coronavirus spike peptide pools or control peptides (ViraFEST assay). Scientists ran DNA taken from cultured CD4+ T cells through the Oncomine TCR Beta short-read assay for sequencing. TCRdb fed the PCR reads into MiXCR, producing one record per CDR3 protein. This sample yields roughly 20,000 distinct CDR3 sequences, of which about 44% are seen a single time; roughly 6.2% belongs to the top ten. Sequencing used CD4+ T cells from blood, cultured in vitro, obtained before SARS-CoV-2 vaccination. Source of these receptors: a human donor who had recovered from COVID-19.

This clonotype was counted a single time. This chain connects TRBV12-3 or TRBV12-4 to TRBJ1-2; the match to TRBD1 covers 7 bases. The CDR3 is 14 amino acids. V lost 1 base to trimming and J lost 8 bases; unmatched junction nucleotides: 7. As DNA, the CDR3 is TGTGCCAGCAGTTTAGGGACAGGCCGGGGAGGCTACACCTTC. It is translated as CASSLGTGRGGYTF.

The table lists this clonotype with a count of one. This sequence joins TRBV7-2 and TRBJ2-1; D call uncertain. From germline, CDR1 is SGHTA and CDR2 FQGNSA. CDR3 length: 14 residues. Trimming left V 3 bases short and J 4 bases short, with 10 bases between. CDR3 sequence reads: CASSFDYPYNEQFF. The CDR3 coding sequence is TGTGCCAGCAGCTTCGATTACCCGTACAATGAGCAGTTCTTC.

This clonotype was seen a few times. The gene calls are TRBV28 and TRBJ1-5; possible D gene TRBD1, 5 bases. The CDR3 length is 16 residues. V lost 2 bases and J 9 bases, leaving 20 bases between the germline ends. Germline CDR1 and CDR2: MDHEN and SYDVKM. CDR3 sequence (DNA): TGTGCCAGCAGTTTAAGCTCGGGGGGAGTCCCAGGGCCCCAGCATTTT. Translating gives CASSLSSGGVPGPQHF.

This rearrangement joins TRBV7-2 to TRBJ1-6, with D possibly TRBD1 on 5 matching bases. From germline, CDR1 is SGHTA and CDR2 FQGNSA. The CDR3 runs 16 residues. The V and J ends lost 5 bases and 0 bases respectively, with 11 bases between them. The CDR3 nucleotides read TGTGCCAGCAGCCCGGGCGGGGGCTCCTATAATTCACCCCTCCACTTT. This codes for CASSPGGGSYNSPLHF.

This sequence joins TRBV20-1 and TRBJ1-3; no clear D. This CDR3 is built from 14 residues. V was shortened by 3 bases and J by 3 bases, with 12 bases between the two germline ends. The V gene's germline CDR1 is DFQATT and CDR2 SNEGSKA (reference sequence). CDR3 region: CSASWPDRGNTIYF. For the CDR3, the DNA is TGCAGTGCTAGCTGGCCAGACCGTGGAAACACCATATATTTT.

The chain employs TRBV27 and TRBJ2-3, with 10 nucleotides matching TRBD1. The CDR3 is 15 residues long. V trimming: 6 bases; J trimming: 6 bases; junction bases outside the gene matches: 9. Germline lookup yields CDR1 MNHEY and CDR2 SMNVEV (reference sequence). CDR3 bases: TGTGCCAGCAGCCTCGGGACAGGGGCGCGCGATACGCAGTATTTT. Amino acids: CASSLGTGARDTQYF.

The V call is TRBV7-2, the J call TRBJ2-1; TRBD1 is a possible D gene (6 bases). Trimming removed 6 bases from V and 0 bases from J, with 12 bases in between. Germline lookup yields CDR1 SGHTA and CDR2 FQGNSA. The CDR3 loop spans 15 amino acids. This CDR3 is CASSQDSFSYNEQFF. The DNA of the CDR3 is TGTGCCAGCAGTCAGGACAGCTTCTCCTACAATGAGCAGTTCTTC.

The V gene is TRBV6-2 or TRBV6-3, the J gene TRBJ1-2; D is ambiguous. Germline values: CDR1 MNHEY, CDR2 SVGEGT. This CDR3 region has 14 residues. V lost 5 bases, J lost 4 bases, and 14 bases lay in between. The CDR3 nucleotides are TGTGCCAGCAGTCCTAACGGACGGTTCTATGGCTACACCTTC. This gives the protein CASSPNGRFYGYTF.